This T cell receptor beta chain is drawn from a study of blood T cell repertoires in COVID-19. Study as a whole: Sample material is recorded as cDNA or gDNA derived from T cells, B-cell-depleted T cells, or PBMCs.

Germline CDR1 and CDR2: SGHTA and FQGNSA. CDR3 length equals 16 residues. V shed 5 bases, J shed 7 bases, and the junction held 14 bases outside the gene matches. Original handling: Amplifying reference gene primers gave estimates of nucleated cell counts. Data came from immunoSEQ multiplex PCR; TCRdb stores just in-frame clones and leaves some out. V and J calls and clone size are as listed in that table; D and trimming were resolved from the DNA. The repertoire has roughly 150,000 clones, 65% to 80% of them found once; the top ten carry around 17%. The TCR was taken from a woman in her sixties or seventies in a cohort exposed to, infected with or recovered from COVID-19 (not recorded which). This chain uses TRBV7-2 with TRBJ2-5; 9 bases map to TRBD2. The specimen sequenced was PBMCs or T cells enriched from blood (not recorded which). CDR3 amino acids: CASSPEAAGGRWTQYF. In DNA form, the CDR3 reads TGTGCCAGCAGCCCGGAGGCGGCGGGAGGGCGGTGGACCCAGTACTTC.